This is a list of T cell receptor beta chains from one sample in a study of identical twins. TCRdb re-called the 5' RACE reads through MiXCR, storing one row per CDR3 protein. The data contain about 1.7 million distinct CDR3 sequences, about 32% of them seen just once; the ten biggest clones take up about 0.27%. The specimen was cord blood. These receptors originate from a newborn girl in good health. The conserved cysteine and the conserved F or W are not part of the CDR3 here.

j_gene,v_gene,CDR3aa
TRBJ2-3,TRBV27,AGSFLGTQY
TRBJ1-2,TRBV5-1,ASSLKGINYGYT
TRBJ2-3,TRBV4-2,ASSQEAVGLVVDTQY
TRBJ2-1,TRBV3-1,ASSHGLAGIYNEQF
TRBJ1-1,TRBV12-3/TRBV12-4,ASSLIIQENTEAF
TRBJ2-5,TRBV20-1,SATRTSGTRETQY
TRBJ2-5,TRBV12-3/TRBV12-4,ASTLKAQY
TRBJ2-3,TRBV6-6,ASSLGVPSSTDTQY
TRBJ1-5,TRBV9,ASSVGYWGQPQH
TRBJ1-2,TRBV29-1,SVEDPTANYGYT
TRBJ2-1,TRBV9,ASSPLPTRREQF
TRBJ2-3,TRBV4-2,ASSQDRGTDTQY
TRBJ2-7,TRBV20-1,SARGVSSYEQY
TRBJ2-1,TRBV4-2,ASSQDRPGGYNEQF
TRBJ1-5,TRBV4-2,ASSQDLGTNQPQH
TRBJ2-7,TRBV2,ASSPHSREQY
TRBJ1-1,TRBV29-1,SAGTDHNTEAF
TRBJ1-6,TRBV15,ATGKGLDNSPLH
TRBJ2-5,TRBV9,ASSARTKETQY
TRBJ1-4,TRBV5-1,ASSFGRNEKLF
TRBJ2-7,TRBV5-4,ASSGAGHEQY
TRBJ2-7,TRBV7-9,ASETDRSYEQY
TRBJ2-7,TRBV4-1,ASSQGFSSGSSYEQY
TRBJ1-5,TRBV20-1,SASQGQGPYSNQPQH
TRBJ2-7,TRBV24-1,ATSDPRSAYYEQY
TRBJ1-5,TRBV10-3,AIGTGEHQPQH
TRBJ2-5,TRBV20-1,SARDRRTALLAGGPSYQETQY
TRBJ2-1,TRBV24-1,ATSDFRAGGPRDEQF
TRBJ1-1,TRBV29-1,SAKRQGATTEAF
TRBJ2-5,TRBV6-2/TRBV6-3,ASSTRTGGWETQY
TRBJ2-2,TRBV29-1,SVVRDRRPGELF
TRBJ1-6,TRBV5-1,ASSYEQGDSPLH
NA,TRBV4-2,ASSQDSSGRYEQY
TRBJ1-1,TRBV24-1,ATSDSSGEGGLNTEAF
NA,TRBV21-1,ASSKDRYMGGGAYNEQY
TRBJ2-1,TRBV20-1,SARLAGGTNEQF
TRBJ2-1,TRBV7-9,ASRAALEQF
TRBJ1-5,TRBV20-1,SASGGVGQPQH
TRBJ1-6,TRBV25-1,ASSDGQGANSPLH
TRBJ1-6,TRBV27,ASTLRGHYNSPLH
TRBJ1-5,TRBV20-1,SARDLGRDNQPQH
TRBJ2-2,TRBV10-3,AIRTGGTGELF
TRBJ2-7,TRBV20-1,SATRQGRPYEQY